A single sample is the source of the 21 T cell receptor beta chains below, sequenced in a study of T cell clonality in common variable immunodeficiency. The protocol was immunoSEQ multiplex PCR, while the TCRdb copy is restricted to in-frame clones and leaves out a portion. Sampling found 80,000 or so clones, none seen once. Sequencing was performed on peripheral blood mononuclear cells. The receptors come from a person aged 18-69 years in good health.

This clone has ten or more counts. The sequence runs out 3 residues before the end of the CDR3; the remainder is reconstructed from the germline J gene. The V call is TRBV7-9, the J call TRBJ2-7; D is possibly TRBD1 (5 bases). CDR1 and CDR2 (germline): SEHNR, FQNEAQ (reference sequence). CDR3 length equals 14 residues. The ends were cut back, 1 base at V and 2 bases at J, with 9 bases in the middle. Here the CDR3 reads CASSLGTDTYEQYF. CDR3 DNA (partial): TGTGCCAGCAGCTTAGGTACGGACACCTACGAG.

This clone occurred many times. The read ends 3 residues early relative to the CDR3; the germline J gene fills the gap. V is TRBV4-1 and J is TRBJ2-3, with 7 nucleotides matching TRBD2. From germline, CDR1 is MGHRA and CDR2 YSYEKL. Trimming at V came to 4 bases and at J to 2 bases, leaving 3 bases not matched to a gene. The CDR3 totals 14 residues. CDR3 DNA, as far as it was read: TGCGCCAGCAGCCCCAGCGGGACCACAGATACG. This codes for CASSPSGTTDT. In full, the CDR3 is CASSPSGTTDTQYF.

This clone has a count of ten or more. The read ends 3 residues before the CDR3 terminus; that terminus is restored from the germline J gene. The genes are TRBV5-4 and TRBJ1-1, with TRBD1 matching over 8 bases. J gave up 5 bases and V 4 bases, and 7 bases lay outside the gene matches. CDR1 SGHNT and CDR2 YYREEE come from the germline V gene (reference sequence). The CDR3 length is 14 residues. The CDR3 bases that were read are TGTGCCAGCAGCCCGGGACAGGCTAGAACTGAA. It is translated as CASSPGQARTE. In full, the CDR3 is CASSPGQARTEAFF.

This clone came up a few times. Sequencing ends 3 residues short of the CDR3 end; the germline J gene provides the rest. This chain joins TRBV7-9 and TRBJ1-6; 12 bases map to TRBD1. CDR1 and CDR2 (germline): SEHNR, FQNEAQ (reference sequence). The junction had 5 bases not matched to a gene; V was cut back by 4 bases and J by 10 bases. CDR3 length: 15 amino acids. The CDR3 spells CASSWAGTGGSPLHF. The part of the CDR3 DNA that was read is TGTGCCAGCAGCTGGGCCGGGACAGGGGGCTCACCC.

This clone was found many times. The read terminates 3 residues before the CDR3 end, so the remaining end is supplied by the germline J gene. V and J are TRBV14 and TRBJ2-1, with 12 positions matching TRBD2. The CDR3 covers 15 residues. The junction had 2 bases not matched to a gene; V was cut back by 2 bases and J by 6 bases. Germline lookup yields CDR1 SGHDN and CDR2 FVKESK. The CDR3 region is CASSQLAGGVNEQFF. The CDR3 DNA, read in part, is TGTGCCAGCAGCCAACTAGCGGGAGGGGTCAATGAG.

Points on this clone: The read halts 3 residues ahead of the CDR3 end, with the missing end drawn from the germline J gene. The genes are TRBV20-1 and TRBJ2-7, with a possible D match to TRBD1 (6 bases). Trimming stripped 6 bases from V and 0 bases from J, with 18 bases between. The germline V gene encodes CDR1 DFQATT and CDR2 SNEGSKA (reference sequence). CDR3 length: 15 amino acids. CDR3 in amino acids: CSATSTRTASYEQYF. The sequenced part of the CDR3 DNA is TGCAGTGCCACAAGTACCCGGACAGCCTCCTACGAG.

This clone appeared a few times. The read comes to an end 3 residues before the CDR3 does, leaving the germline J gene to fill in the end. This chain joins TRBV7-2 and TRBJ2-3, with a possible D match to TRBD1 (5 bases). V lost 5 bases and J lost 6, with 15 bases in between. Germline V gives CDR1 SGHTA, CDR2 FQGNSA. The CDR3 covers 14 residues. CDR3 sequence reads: CASSRLGPDDTQYF. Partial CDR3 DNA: TGTGCCAGCAGCCGACTGGGGCCCGACGATACG.

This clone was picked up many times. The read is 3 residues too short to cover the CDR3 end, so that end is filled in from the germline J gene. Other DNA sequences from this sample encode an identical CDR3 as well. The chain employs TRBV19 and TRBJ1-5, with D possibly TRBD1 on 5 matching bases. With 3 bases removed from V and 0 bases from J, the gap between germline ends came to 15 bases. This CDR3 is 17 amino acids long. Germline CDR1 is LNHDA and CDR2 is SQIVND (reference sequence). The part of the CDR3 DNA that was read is TGTGCCAGTAGTATCCACGAGGGGCTTTATAGCAATCAGCCC. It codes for CASSIHEGLYSNQP. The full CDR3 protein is CASSIHEGLYSNQPQHF.

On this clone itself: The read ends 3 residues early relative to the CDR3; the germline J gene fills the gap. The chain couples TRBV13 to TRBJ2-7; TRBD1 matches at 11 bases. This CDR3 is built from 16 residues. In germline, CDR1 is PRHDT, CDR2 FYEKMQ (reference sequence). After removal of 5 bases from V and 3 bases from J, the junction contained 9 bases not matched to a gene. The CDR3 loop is CASSAFAGTGGYEQYF. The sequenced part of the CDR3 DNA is TGTGCCAGCAGCGCCTTCGCCGGGACAGGGGGCTACGAG.

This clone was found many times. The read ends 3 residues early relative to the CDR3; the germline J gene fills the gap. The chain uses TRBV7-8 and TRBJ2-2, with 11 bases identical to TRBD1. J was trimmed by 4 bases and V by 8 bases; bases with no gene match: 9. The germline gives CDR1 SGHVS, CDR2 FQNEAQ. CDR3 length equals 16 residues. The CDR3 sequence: CASPGQGGAGTGELFF. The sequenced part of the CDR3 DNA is TGTGCCAGCCCGGGACAGGGGGGAGCGGGCACCGGGGAG.

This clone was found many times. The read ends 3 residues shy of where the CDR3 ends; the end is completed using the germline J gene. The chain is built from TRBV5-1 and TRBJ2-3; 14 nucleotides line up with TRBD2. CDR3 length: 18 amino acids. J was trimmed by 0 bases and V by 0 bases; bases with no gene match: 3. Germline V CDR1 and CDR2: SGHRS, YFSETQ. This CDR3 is CASSLEGTSGGSTDTQYF. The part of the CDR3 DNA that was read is TGCGCCAGCAGCTTGGAGGGGACTAGCGGGGGTAGCACAGATACG.

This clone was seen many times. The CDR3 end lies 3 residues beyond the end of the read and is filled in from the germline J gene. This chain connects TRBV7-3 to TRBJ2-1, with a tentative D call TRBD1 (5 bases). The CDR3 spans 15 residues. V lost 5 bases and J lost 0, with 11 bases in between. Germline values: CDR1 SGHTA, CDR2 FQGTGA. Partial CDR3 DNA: TGTGCCAGCAGCCCCGGACATAACTCCTACAATGAG. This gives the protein CASSPGHNSYNE. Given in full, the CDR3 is CASSPGHNSYNEQFF.

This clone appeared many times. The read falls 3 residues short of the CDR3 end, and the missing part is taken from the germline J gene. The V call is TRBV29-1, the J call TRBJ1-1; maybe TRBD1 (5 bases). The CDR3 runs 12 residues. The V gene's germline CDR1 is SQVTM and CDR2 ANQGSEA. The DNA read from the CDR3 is TGCAGCGCAACTCGGGACTCTGGGGAA. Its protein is CSATRDSGE. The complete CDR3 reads CSATRDSGEAFF.

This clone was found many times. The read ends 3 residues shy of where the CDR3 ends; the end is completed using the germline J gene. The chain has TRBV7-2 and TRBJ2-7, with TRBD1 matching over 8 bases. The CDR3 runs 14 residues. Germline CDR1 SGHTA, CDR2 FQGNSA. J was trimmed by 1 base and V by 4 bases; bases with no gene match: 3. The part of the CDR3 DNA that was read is TGTGCCAGCAGCTCCCGGACAGGGTCCTACGAG. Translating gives CASSSRTGSYE. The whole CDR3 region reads CASSSRTGSYEQYF.

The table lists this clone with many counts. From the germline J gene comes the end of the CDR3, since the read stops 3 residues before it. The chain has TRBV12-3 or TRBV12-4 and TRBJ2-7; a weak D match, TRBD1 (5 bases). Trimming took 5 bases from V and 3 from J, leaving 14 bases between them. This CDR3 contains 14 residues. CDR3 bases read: TGTGCCAGCAGTACGGCACAGGAATACTACGAG. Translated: CASSTAQEYYE. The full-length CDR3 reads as CASSTAQEYYEQYF.

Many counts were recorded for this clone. The CDR3 loop is CASSARAGAGAFF. The DNA read from the CDR3 is TGTGCCAGCAGTGCGCGGGCAGGGGCTGGA. The chain is built from TRBV2 and TRBJ1-1; D perhaps matches TRBD1 (6 bases). The read ends 3 residues early relative to the CDR3; the germline J gene fills the gap. There are 13 residues in the CDR3. The germline V gene has CDR1 SNHLY and CDR2 FYNNEI.

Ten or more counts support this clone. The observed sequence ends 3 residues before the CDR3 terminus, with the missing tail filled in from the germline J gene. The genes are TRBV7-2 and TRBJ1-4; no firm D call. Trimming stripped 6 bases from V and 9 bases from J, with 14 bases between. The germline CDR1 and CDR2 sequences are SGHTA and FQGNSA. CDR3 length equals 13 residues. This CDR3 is CASSTPSGKKLFF. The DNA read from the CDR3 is TGTGCCAGCAGTACTCCCTCGGGGAAAAAA.

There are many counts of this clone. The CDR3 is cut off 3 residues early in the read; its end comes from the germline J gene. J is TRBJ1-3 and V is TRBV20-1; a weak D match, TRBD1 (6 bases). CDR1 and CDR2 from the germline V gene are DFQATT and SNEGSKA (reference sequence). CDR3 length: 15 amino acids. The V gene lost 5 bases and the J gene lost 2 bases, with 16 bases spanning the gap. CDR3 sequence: CSAASESGAGNTIYF. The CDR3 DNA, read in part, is TGCAGTGCTGCCAGCGAATCAGGGGCTGGAAACACC.

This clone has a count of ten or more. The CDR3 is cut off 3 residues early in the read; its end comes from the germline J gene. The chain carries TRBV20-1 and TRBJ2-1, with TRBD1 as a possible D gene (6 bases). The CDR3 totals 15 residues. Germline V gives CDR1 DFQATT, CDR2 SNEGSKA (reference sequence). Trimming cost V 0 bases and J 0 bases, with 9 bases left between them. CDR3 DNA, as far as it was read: TGCAGTGCTAGAGACAGGGGAAACTCCTACAATGAG. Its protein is CSARDRGNSYNE. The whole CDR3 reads CSARDRGNSYNEQFF.

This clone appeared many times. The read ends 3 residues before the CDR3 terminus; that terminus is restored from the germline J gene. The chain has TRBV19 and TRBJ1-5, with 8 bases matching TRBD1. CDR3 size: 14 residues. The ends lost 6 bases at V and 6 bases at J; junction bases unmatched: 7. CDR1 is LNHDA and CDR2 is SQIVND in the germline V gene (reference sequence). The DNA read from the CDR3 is TGTGCCAGTAGCCTTGACAGGGGAGGTCAGCCC. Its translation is CASSLDRGGQP. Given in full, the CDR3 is CASSLDRGGQPQHF.

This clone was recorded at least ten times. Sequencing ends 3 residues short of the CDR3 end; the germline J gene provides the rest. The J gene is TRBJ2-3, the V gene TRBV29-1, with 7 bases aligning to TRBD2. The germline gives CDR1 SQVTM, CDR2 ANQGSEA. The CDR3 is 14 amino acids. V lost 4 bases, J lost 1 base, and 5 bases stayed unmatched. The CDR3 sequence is CSVVRTSGTDTQYF. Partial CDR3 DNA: TGCAGCGTTGTCCGTACTAGCGGCACAGATACG.